The 27 T cell receptor beta chains below all came from one sample that was sequenced in a study of shared clonotypes between healthy human individuals. Generated by immunoSEQ multiplex PCR, the TCRdb table keeps only in-frame clones and is missing some. Seen here are around 2,100,000 clones, roughly 94% observed once, and the top ten hold approximately 1.2%. Naive CD8 cells comprised CD45RO-negative, CCR7-positively selected cells, excluding terminally differentiated effector memory CD45RA+ cells. Input material: naive CD8+ T cells sorted from blood. The source of these receptors is a young man in good health.

This chain links TRBV28 with TRBJ1-1; 8 bases match TRBD1. The CDR3 extends over 18 amino acids. Looked up from germline, CDR1 is MDHEN and CDR2 is SYDVKM. V shed 3 bases and J 5 bases; nucleotides not matched to a gene: 17. CDR3 in amino acids: CASSFRTGRTGYRTEAFF. The CDR3 DNA reads as TGTGCCAGCAGTTTTAGGACAGGGAGAACCGGTTATCGGACTGAAGCTTTCTTT.

V usage is TRBV7-6 and J usage is TRBJ2-7; the D call may be TRBD1 or TRBD2 (7 bases each). The CDR3 consists of 16 residues. Germline V CDR1 and CDR2: SGHVS, FNYEAQ. Trimming cost V 4 bases and J 3 bases, with 19 bases left between them. The CDR3 loop is CASSSGGAGGYYEQYF. The CDR3 bases are TGTGCCAGCAGCTCAGGGGGGGCAGGAGGGTACTACGAGCAGTACTTC.

The chain couples TRBV29-1 to TRBJ2-7; TRBD1 matches at 9 bases. With V trimmed by 7 bases and J by 0 bases, 10 bases remained unmatched. The CDR3 runs to 15 residues. Germline CDR1 and CDR2: SQVTM and ANQGSEA. The CDR3 reads CSAAMTGGNSYEQYF. The CDR3 DNA follows: TGCAGCGCCGCTATGACAGGGGGGAACTCCTACGAGCAGTACTTC.

The genes are TRBV7-9 and TRBJ1-2, with D uncertain. The CDR3 loop spans 14 amino acids. From germline, CDR1 is SEHNR and CDR2 FQNEAQ (reference sequence). Trimming stripped 5 bases from V and 3 bases from J, with 13 bases between. Here the CDR3 reads CASSAQGEDYGYTF. The CDR3 region has the DNA TGTGCCAGCAGCGCCCAAGGAGAAGACTATGGCTACACCTTC.

This clone was observed a handful of times. The chain couples TRBV4-1 to TRBJ1-5; TRBD1 matches 8 bases. V lost 3 bases and J lost 6; bases outside the gene matches: 7. Germline CDR1 reads MGHRA; CDR2 reads YSYEKL. This CDR3 has 15 amino acids. The CDR3 DNA reads TGCGCCAGCAGCCAGGCGGCAGGGGGCGGTCAGCCCCAGCATTTT. It translates to CASSQAAGGGQPQHF.

The DNA of the CDR3 is TGTGCCAGCAGTGATTGGCGAGTAAGCTCCTACGAGCAGTACTTC. As protein: CASSDWRVSSYEQYF. The rearrangement uses TRBV6-1 and TRBJ2-7, with D uncertain. V lost 3 bases and J lost 0, with 12 bases in between. Germline CDR1 is MNHNS and CDR2 is SASEGT. The CDR3 is 15 residues long.

The chain carries TRBV5-6 and TRBJ2-7; 11 nucleotides agree with TRBD1. Germline V gives CDR1 SGHDT, CDR2 YYEEEE. V was clipped by 4 bases and J by 9 bases; unmatched bases: 6. The CDR3 contains 13 residues. CDR3 amino acids: CASSPGTGGRQYF. As DNA, the CDR3 is TGTGCCAGCAGCCCCGGGACAGGGGGACGGCAGTACTTC.

The rearrangement joins TRBV4-1 to TRBJ1-1, with 7 positions matching TRBD1. V shed 4 bases, J shed 7 bases, and the junction held 9 bases outside the gene matches. Germline V gene data show CDR1 as MGHRA and CDR2 as YSYEKL. The CDR3 spans 14 residues. The chain's CDR3 is CASSLQGRGGEAFF. The CDR3, as DNA: TGCGCCAGCAGCCTACAGGGGAGGGGAGGTGAAGCTTTCTTT.

CDR3 sequence: CASSGGELFF. DNA for the CDR3: TGTGCCAGCAGCGGCGGGGAGCTGTTTTTT. The chain has TRBV9 and TRBJ2-2; D remains ambiguous. V was trimmed by 3 bases and J by 7 bases, leaving 1 base between them. The CDR3 is made up of 10 amino acids. The germline V gene has CDR1 SGDLS and CDR2 YYNGEE.

The chain employs TRBV6-5 and TRBJ1-6; no definite D call. Trimming left V 2 bases short and J 6 bases short, with 14 bases between. CDR1 and CDR2 from the germline V gene are MNHEY and SVGAGI. CDR3 length equals 16 residues. The CDR3 loop is CASSYIAFEGNSPLHF. CDR3 bases: TGTGCCAGCAGTTACATAGCCTTCGAGGGTAATTCACCCCTCCACTTT.

This sequence joins TRBV7-9 and TRBJ2-4, with TRBD2 matching over 14 bases. Looked up from germline, CDR1 is SEHNR and CDR2 is FQNEAQ (reference sequence). The CDR3 is 17 residues long. V shed 5 bases and J 8 bases; nucleotides not matched to a gene: 11. CDR3 sequence (DNA): TGTGCCAGCAGCCAGGGCGGGGGACTAGCGGGAGCGGACATTCAGTACTTC. This encodes CASSQGGGLAGADIQYF. Full variable domain (missing parts from reference TRBV7-9 and TRBJ2-4): DTGVSQNPRHKITKRGQNVTFRCDPISEHNRLYWYRQTLGQGPEFLTYFQNEAQLEKSRLLSDRFSAERPKGSFSTLEIQRTEQGDSAMYLCASSQGGGLAGADIQYFGAGTRLSVL.

The V gene is TRBV9, the J gene TRBJ2-5; D is unresolved. Per germline, CDR1 SGDLS and CDR2 YYNGEE. This CDR3 is built from 14 residues. V shed 4 bases and J shed 5 bases, with 15 bases lying between them. DNA for the CDR3: TGTGCCAGCAGCCCCTGGACCGTGGGGGAGACCCAGTACTTC. This gives the protein CASSPWTVGETQYF.

The chain recombines TRBV5-1 with TRBJ2-7; the D gene could be TRBD1 or TRBD2 (5 bases each). Trimming left V 2 bases short and J 6 bases short, with 15 bases between. Germline loops: CDR1 SGHRS, CDR2 YFSETQ. The CDR3 loop spans 14 amino acids. The CDR3 DNA sequence: TGCGCCAGCAGCTTTTGGGGACCACCCGGCGAGCAGTACTTC. This translates into CASSFWGPPGEQYF.

J is TRBJ2-7 and V is TRBV10-2; D tentatively fits TRBD1 or TRBD2 (5 bases each). The germline gives CDR1 WSHSY, CDR2 SAAADI. The CDR3 covers 11 residues. Trimming stripped 8 bases from V and 13 bases from J, with 18 bases between. CDR3 region: CASGDLRVGYF. In nucleotides, the CDR3 is TGCGCCAGCGGGGACCTTCGAGTGGGATACTTC.

V and J are TRBV7-8 and TRBJ1-1; D call uncertain. The CDR3 is made up of 14 amino acids. The germline V gene has CDR1 SGHVS and CDR2 FQNEAQ. Trimming removed 5 bases at V and 1 base at J, with 11 bases between. CDR3 in DNA: TGTGCCAGCAGCCCCGGGTGGACGAACACTGAAGCTTTCTTT. This encodes CASSPGWTNTEAFF.

Points on this clone: The sample holds other DNA sequences that translate to the same CDR3. This chain links TRBV28 with TRBJ2-7, with D uncertain. The length of the CDR3 is 12 residues. The ends were cut back, 3 bases at V and 3 bases at J, with 6 bases in the middle. Germline CDR1 is MDHEN and CDR2 is SYDVKM. The DNA of the CDR3 is TGTGCCAGCAGTTTTCGACGCTACGAGCAGTACTTC. Translation gives CASSFRRYEQYF.

The chain is built from TRBV30 and TRBJ2-2; D is unclear. V dropped 1 base and J dropped 0 bases, with 9 bases sitting between them. Germline V CDR1 and CDR2: GTSNPN, SVGIG (reference sequence). CDR3 length: 15 amino acids. The CDR3 here is CAWSARIPNTGELFF. As DNA, the CDR3 is TGTGCCTGGAGTGCTCGGATCCCGAACACCGGGGAGCTGTTTTTT.

The rearrangement uses TRBV5-1 and TRBJ2-2; TRBD1 matches 9 bases. This CDR3 is 17 amino acids long. V was pared by 2 bases and J by 7 bases, with 12 bases of the junction left unmatched. CDR1 and CDR2 (germline): SGHRS, YFSETQ. CDR3 residues: CASSFFPGQGFSGELFF. The CDR3, as DNA: TGCGCCAGCAGCTTTTTTCCGGGACAGGGTTTTAGCGGGGAGCTGTTTTTT.

This sequence joins TRBV27 and TRBJ2-7, with a tentative D call TRBD2 (7 bases). V was shortened by 0 bases and J by 2 bases, with 14 bases between the two germline ends. The length of the CDR3 is 16 residues. Germline V gene data show CDR1 as MNHEY and CDR2 as SMNVEV (reference sequence). The DNA of the CDR3 is TGTGCCAGCAGTTTATCGTCTGCGGGGGCCGCCTACGAGCAGTACTTC. This translates into CASSLSSAGAAYEQYF.

The chain employs TRBV14 and TRBJ1-6; D not certain. Deletions cut 3 bases from V and 7 bases from J, with 10 bases between. Germline V gene lookup returns CDR1 SGHDN and CDR2 FVKESK. This CDR3 is built from 14 residues. In DNA form, the CDR3 reads TGTGCCAGCAGCCAGGAGTGGCACAATTCACCCCTCCACTTT. Protein: CASSQEWHNSPLHF.

The chain links TRBV6-1 to TRBJ1-3; unclear D gene. CDR1 and CDR2 from the germline V gene are MNHNS and SASEGT. V was trimmed by 1 base and J by 8 bases, leaving 9 bases between them. This CDR3 spans 13 amino acids. The CDR3 region has the DNA TGTGCCAGCAGTGAAGGGGAGGGATACACCATATATTTT. Its protein product is CASSEGEGYTIYF.

This chain links TRBV19 with TRBJ1-2; 8 bases agree with TRBD1. With V trimmed by 5 bases and J by 1 base, 9 bases remained unmatched. Germline V CDR1 and CDR2: LNHDA, SQIVND (reference sequence). The CDR3 is 16 amino acids. The CDR3 spells CASSSGTGLFNYGYTF. CDR3 in DNA: TGTGCCAGTAGTTCCGGGACAGGTCTCTTTAACTATGGCTACACCTTC.

This CDR3 reads CASSLDPGAGNTIYF. For the CDR3, the DNA is TGTGCCAGCAGCTTAGATCCGGGGGCTGGAAACACCATATATTTT. The V gene is TRBV7-6, the J gene TRBJ1-3; a possible D gene is TRBD1 (5 bases). CDR1 and CDR2 (germline): SGHVS, FNYEAQ. There are 15 residues in the CDR3. The germline V and J ends were trimmed by 1 base and 2 bases, with 9 bases remaining between them.

The V and J genes are TRBV30 and TRBJ2-1; the D call may be TRBD1 or TRBD2 (6 bases each). V was pared by 6 bases and J by 2 bases, with 14 bases between. This CDR3 spans 14 amino acids. From germline, CDR1 is GTSNPN and CDR2 SVGIG (reference sequence). For the CDR3, the DNA is TGTGCCTGCGGAGGGAACAGGGCCTACAATGAGCAGTTCTTC. Protein sequence: CACGGNRAYNEQFF.

The V call is TRBV5-5, the J call TRBJ2-7; D gene unclear. The ends were cut back, 0 bases at V and 2 bases at J, with 12 bases in the middle. The CDR3 totals 15 residues. Germline V gene lookup returns CDR1 SGHKS and CDR2 YYEKEE (reference sequence). CDR3 nucleotide sequence: TGTGCCAGCAGCTTGGCCGAGACGGTGACCTACGAGCAGTACTTC. Translating it yields CASSLAETVTYEQYF. The full variable domain, rest sourced from reference TRBV5-5 and TRBJ2-7, is DAGVTQSPTHLIKTRGQQVTLRCSPISGHKSVSWYQQVLGQGPQFIFQYYEKEERGRGNFPDRFSARQFPNYSSELNVNALLLGDSALYLCASSLAETVTYEQYFGPGTRLTVT.

This chain connects TRBV14 to TRBJ2-1; D is uncertain. The CDR3 spans 14 residues. V was shortened by 4 bases and J by 0 bases, with 7 bases between the two germline ends. CDR1 SGHDN and CDR2 FVKESK come from the germline V gene. The CDR3 DNA follows: TGTGCCAGCAGCCCCCTTAGCTCCTACAATGAGCAGTTCTTC. Translating gives CASSPLSSYNEQFF.

The gene calls are TRBV7-6 and TRBJ1-6; a possible D gene is TRBD1 (6 bases). This CDR3 has 17 amino acids. V was cut by 2 bases and J by 0 bases, with 11 bases left in between. Germline CDR1 reads SGHVS; CDR2 reads FNYEAQ. The CDR3: CASSLLGQSSYNSPLHF. In nucleotides, the CDR3 is TGTGCCAGCAGCTTACTTGGACAGAGCTCCTATAATTCACCCCTCCACTTT. The whole variable domain, filled in from reference TRBV7-6 and TRBJ1-6, reads GAGVSQSPRYKVTKRGQDVALRCDPISGHVSLYWYRQALGQGPEFLTYFNYEAQQDKSGLPNDRFSAERPEGSISTLTIQRTEQRDSAMYRCASSLLGQSSYNSPLHFGNGTRLTVT.